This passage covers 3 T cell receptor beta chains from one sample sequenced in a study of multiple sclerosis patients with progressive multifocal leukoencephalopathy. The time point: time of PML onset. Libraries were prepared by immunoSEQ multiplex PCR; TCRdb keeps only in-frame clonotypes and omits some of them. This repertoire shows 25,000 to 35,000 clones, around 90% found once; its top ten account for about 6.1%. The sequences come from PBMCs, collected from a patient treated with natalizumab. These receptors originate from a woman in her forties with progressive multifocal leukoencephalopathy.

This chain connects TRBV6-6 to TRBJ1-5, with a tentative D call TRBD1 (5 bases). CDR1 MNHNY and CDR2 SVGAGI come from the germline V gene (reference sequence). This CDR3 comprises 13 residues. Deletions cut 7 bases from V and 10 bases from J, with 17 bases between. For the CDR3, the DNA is TGTGCCAGCACCTCGGGGCCGGGCCAACCCCAGCATTTT. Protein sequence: CASTSGPGQPQHF.

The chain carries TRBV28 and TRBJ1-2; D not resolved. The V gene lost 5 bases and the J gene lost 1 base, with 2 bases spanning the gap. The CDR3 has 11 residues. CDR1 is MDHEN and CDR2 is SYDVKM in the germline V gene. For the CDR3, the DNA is TGTGCCAGCAGTAATAACTATGGCTACACCTTC. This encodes CASSNNYGYTF.

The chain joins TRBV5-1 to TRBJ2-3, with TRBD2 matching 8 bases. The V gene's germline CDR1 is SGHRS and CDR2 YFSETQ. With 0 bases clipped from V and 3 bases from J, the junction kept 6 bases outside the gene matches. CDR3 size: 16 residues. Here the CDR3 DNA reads TGCGCCAGCAGCTTGGTTCCCAGCGGGGGTACAGATACGCAGTATTTT. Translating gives CASSLVPSGGTDTQYF.